Following are 18 T cell receptor beta chains from one sample sequenced in a study of cytotoxic CD8 clonotypes in ibrutinib-treated CLL. Some clones are missing from TCRdb's copy, which holds only in-frame ones; the method was immunoSEQ multiplex PCR. The sample has around 140,000 clones; about 84% are singletons. Sequencing used PBMCs, obtained after 36 months of ibrutinib treatment. The receptors come from a human donor with chronic lymphocytic leukemia.

The chain links TRBV11-3 to TRBJ2-7; 8 positions agree with TRBD1. Germline CDR1 is SGHNT and CDR2 is YENEEA. V was pared by 5 bases and J by 2 bases, with 5 bases of the junction left unmatched. This CDR3 has 14 amino acids. For the CDR3, the DNA is TGTGCCAGCAGCCCGAGACAGGGGCCCTACGAGCAGTACTTC. Translation gives CASSPRQGPYEQYF.

The chain uses TRBV6-6 and TRBJ2-7; 8 bases fit TRBD1. Germline V gives CDR1 MNHNY, CDR2 SVGAGI (reference sequence). This CDR3 has 15 amino acids. V was pared by 4 bases and J by 6 bases, with 11 bases of the junction left unmatched. The CDR3 DNA sequence: TGTGCCAGCAGTTCAACAGGACAGGGTCAGGGCGAGCAGTACTTC. Protein sequence: CASSSTGQGQGEQYF.

V usage is TRBV7-9 and J usage is TRBJ1-2, with D perhaps TRBD1 (6 bases). This CDR3 contains 16 residues. Germline lookup yields CDR1 SEHNR and CDR2 FQNEAQ (reference sequence). Trimming stripped 0 bases from V and 4 bases from J, with 15 bases between. The CDR3 coding sequence is TGTGCCAGCAGCTTAGCGGGGGCCAAAACCCCCTATGGCTACACCTTC. This translates into CASSLAGAKTPYGYTF.

The V call is TRBV30, the J call TRBJ2-5, with TRBD2 matching over 8 bases. The germline gives CDR1 GTSNPN, CDR2 SVGIG (reference sequence). The ends lost 5 bases at V and 0 bases at J; junction bases unmatched: 5. The CDR3 consists of 14 residues. The DNA of the CDR3 is TGTGCCTGGTCGGGGGGGAGTTACCAAGAGACCCAGTACTTC. The encoded protein is CAWSGGSYQETQYF.

This chain uses TRBV4-1 with TRBJ2-5, with TRBD2 as a possible D gene (7 bases). V was clipped by 0 bases and J by 5 bases, with 16 bases between them. The CDR3 sequence is 16 residues long. CDR1 is MGHRA and CDR2 is YSYEKL in the germline V gene. The CDR3 region has the DNA TGCGCCAGCAGCCAAGATCGGACAGCGGGGTGGGAGACCCAGTACTTC. Translated: CASSQDRTAGWETQYF.

The chain recombines TRBV28 with TRBJ2-6, with 7 bases fitting TRBD1. This CDR3 region has 15 residues. CDR1 and CDR2 from the germline V gene are MDHEN and SYDVKM. V was clipped by 4 bases and J by 4 bases; unmatched bases: 4. The CDR3, as DNA: TGTGCCAGCAGTTCCACAGGGGTCGGGGCCAACGTCCTGACTTTC. This sequence encodes CASSSTGVGANVLTF.

V gene TRBV11-2 combines with J gene TRBJ2-5; 10 bases map to TRBD1. J gave up 4 bases and V 5 bases, and 7 bases lay outside the gene matches. Germline CDR1 SGHAT, CDR2 FQNNGV. The CDR3 totals 15 residues. Written as DNA, the CDR3 is TGTGCCAGCAGCCACCCGACAGGGGGCCCAGAGACCCAGTACTTC. Protein: CASSHPTGGPETQYF.

The chain uses TRBV7-2 and TRBJ1-1; D is perhaps TRBD1 (6 bases). This CDR3 spans 14 amino acids. With 7 bases removed from V and 3 bases from J, the gap between germline ends came to 15 bases. From germline, CDR1 is SGHTA and CDR2 FQGNSA. CDR3 amino acids: CASTQGFGDTEAFF. CDR3 bases: TGTGCCAGCACCCAGGGGTTTGGGGACACTGAAGCTTTCTTT.

The V gene is TRBV23-1, the J gene TRBJ2-7; D remains unclear. TRBV23-1 is classed as an ORF, of uncertain function. Between the trimmed V and J ends, which lost 3 bases and 4 bases, there was a span of 10 bases. CDR3 length equals 13 residues. DNA for the CDR3: TGCGCCAGCAGTCAGCGTACGGGTTACGAGCAGTACTTC. The encoded protein is CASSQRTGYEQYF.

The chain couples TRBV11-2 to TRBJ2-7; 7 nucleotides line up with TRBD1. The germline CDR1 and CDR2 sequences are SGHAT and FQNNGV. J gave up 5 bases and V 5 bases, and 15 bases lay outside the gene matches. This CDR3 contains 16 residues. The CDR3 bases are TGTGCCAGCAGCATCCGAGCAGCAGGGGGTACTCACGAGCAGTACTTC. As protein: CASSIRAAGGTHEQYF.

The CDR3 nucleotides read TGTGCCAGCAGCGTAGGGAACGACTTGTACGAGCAGTACTTC. It codes for CASSVGNDLYEQYF. The chain has TRBV9 and TRBJ2-7; D not certain. There are 14 residues in the CDR3. V was pared by 0 bases and J by 4 bases, with 11 bases between. The germline V gene has CDR1 SGDLS and CDR2 YYNGEE.

The gene calls are TRBV7-2 and TRBJ1-4; D gene ambiguous. CDR3 size: 16 residues. V lost 5 bases and J 7 bases, leaving 20 bases between the germline ends. Germline loops: CDR1 SGHTA, CDR2 FQGNSA. The CDR3 loop reads CASSKDGDTGSEKLFF. For the CDR3, the DNA is TGTGCCAGCAGCAAGGATGGAGACACCGGGTCTGAAAAACTGTTTTTT.

The V and J genes are TRBV25-1 and TRBJ1-6, with no clear D. This CDR3 region has 13 residues. Germline assignment: CDR1 MGHDK and CDR2 SYGVNS. V gave up 4 bases and J gave up 10 bases, with 11 bases separating them. The CDR3 sequence: CASSAMIESPLHF. CDR3 DNA sequence: TGTGCCAGCAGTGCTATGATCGAGTCACCCCTCCACTTT.

The chain links TRBV9 to TRBJ2-1; D ambiguous. Per the germline V gene, CDR1 is SGDLS and CDR2 is YYNGEE. This CDR3 contains 11 residues. V gave up 4 bases and J gave up 7 bases, with 6 bases separating them. DNA of the CDR3: TGTGCCAGCAGCCCTGGGAATGAGCAGTTCTTC. It specifies CASSPGNEQFF.

V usage is TRBV13 and J usage is TRBJ1-1; D ambiguous. Germline V lookup: CDR1 PRHDT, CDR2 FYEKMQ (reference sequence). The CDR3 is 14 residues long. Trimming stripped 0 bases from V and 4 bases from J, with 9 bases between. The CDR3 DNA sequence: TGTGCCAGCAGCTTAGGGTGGACGGCCACTGAAGCTTTCTTT. Translating it yields CASSLGWTATEAFF. Complete variable domain (other parts from reference TRBV13 and TRBJ1-1): AAGVIQSPRHLIKEKRETATLKCYPIPRHDTVYWYQQGPGQDPQFLISFYEKMQSDKGSIPDRFSAQQFSDYHSELNMSSLELGDSALYFCASSLGWTATEAFFGQGTRLTVV.

The chain is built from TRBV27 and TRBJ1-4; no firm D call. V was pared by 10 bases and J by 3 bases, with 18 bases between. CDR1 and CDR2 from the germline V gene are MNHEY and SMNVEV (reference sequence). The CDR3 consists of 15 residues. The CDR3 DNA follows: TGTGCCACCCGAAGGTCCGTTTGGGCTAATGAAAAACTGTTTTTT. Translated: CATRRSVWANEKLFF.

This clone was counted once. The chain combines TRBV6-5 with TRBJ1-1; D not resolved. Trimming took 7 bases from V and 5 from J, leaving 14 bases between them. Germline lookup yields CDR1 MNHEY and CDR2 SVGAGI. CDR3 size: 13 residues. The CDR3: CASITAHGTEAFF. For the CDR3, the DNA is TGTGCCAGCATCACGGCCCATGGGACTGAAGCTTTCTTT.

This chain connects TRBV7-7 to TRBJ2-5; the D gene is possibly TRBD1 (6 bases). Germline loops: CDR1 SSHAT, CDR2 FNYEAQ (reference sequence). The CDR3 covers 12 residues. Trimming cost V 5 bases and J 5 bases, with 9 bases left between them. The CDR3: CASSRRGETQYF. In DNA form, the CDR3 reads TGTGCCAGCAGCCGCAGGGGCGAGACCCAGTACTTC.